The 19 T cell receptor beta chains below were found in one sample sequenced in a study of PD-1 blockade in classical Hodgkin lymphoma. Time point in this sample: cycle 4 day 1 (C4D1), after 6 weeks of nivolumab. All the patients suffered relapse after autologous stem cell transplantation, and brentuximab vedotin exposure differed. TCRdb's table, derived via immunoSEQ multiplex PCR, lists solely in-frame clones and lacks some. The sample includes some 50,000 clones, about 76% of them seen just once. Sequenced here: peripheral blood mononuclear cells (PBMCs), sampled before the fourth cycle of nivolumab. These receptors were collected from a human donor with classical Hodgkin lymphoma.

V and J are TRBV2 and TRBJ1-3; tentatively, D is TRBD1 (5 bases). CDR3 length: 15 residues. CDR1 and CDR2 (germline): SNHLY, FYNNEI. The ends were cut back, 7 bases at V and 0 bases at J, with 13 bases in the middle. Here the CDR3 DNA reads TGTGCCAGCAATCGGGGGGGGAGCTCTGGAAACACCATATATTTT. Translated: CASNRGGSSGNTIYF.

A word on this clone: Compared with germline, one end of the junction differs, possibly owing to a read error. The chain employs TRBV5-1 and TRBJ1-2, with unresolved D. This CDR3 has 12 amino acids. Per germline, CDR1 SGHRS and CDR2 YFSETQ. The chain's CDR3 is CASAPGPYGYTF. The DNA of the CDR3 is TGTGCCAGCGCACCCGGGCCATATGGCTACACCTTC.

The J gene is TRBJ1-5, the V gene TRBV21-1; the table's D call TRBD1 went unverified against the DNA. TRBV21-1 counts as a pseudogene. The length of the CDR3 is 18 residues. The CDR3 region has the DNA TGTGCCAGCAGCATGGGACAGGGGGCAATTTCAGGCAATCAGCCCCAGCATTTT. Amino acid sequence: CASSMGQGAISGNQPQHF.

This chain links TRBV5-1 with TRBJ2-1, with TRBD2 matching 10 bases. V shed 1 base and J 5 bases; nucleotides not matched to a gene: 3. Germline V lookup: CDR1 SGHRS, CDR2 YFSETQ. The CDR3 spans 15 residues. CDR3 amino acids: CASSLTAGGNNEQFF. Here the CDR3 DNA reads TGCGCCAGCAGCTTGACAGCGGGAGGGAACAATGAGCAGTTCTTC.

The rearrangement joins TRBV10-1 to TRBJ2-7, with a possible D match to TRBD1 (5 bases). Germline V gives CDR1 WNHNN, CDR2 SYGVQD (reference sequence). Trimming stripped 6 bases from V and 5 bases from J, with 11 bases between. The CDR3 length is 12 residues. The CDR3 DNA is TGCGCCAGCAGCGAGGACACGAACGAGCAGTACTTC. Amino acid sequence: CASSEDTNEQYF.

This rearrangement joins TRBV29-1 to TRBJ1-4; D remains ambiguous. CDR1 is SQVTM and CDR2 is ANQGSEA in the germline V gene. With 5 bases removed from V and 7 bases from J, the gap between germline ends came to 14 bases. CDR3 size: 13 residues. Here the CDR3 reads CSVSISGGEKLFF. The CDR3, as DNA: TGCAGCGTTTCCATCTCCGGTGGTGAAAAACTGTTTTTT.

This chain links TRBV29-1 with TRBJ2-5, with D possibly matching TRBD2 (6 bases). V was cut by 1 base and J by 7 bases, with 19 bases left in between. The CDR3 is made up of 15 amino acids. Germline-derived CDR1 and CDR2 are SQVTM and ANQGSEA. DNA for the CDR3: TGCAGCGTTGAAGCTCTACTAGCCGATGGGGGGACCCAGTACTTC. Translation gives CSVEALLADGGTQYF.

J is TRBJ1-5 and V is TRBV20-1; D is unresolved. V was cut by 3 bases and J by 2 bases, with 2 bases left in between. The V gene's germline CDR1 is DFQATT and CDR2 SNEGSKA (reference sequence). The CDR3 has 11 residues. The CDR3 bases are TGCAGTGCTAGCGGCAATCAGCCCCAGCATTTT. Protein product: CSASGNQPQHF.

J is TRBJ2-1 and V is TRBV19; 14 bases line up with TRBD2. CDR1 is LNHDA and CDR2 is SQIVND in the germline V gene (reference sequence). The CDR3 spans 17 residues. V gave up 6 bases and J gave up 4 bases; unmatched junction bases: 8. The CDR3 loop is CASSMIGTSGSYNEQFF. Written as DNA, the CDR3 is TGTGCCAGTAGCATGATTGGGACTAGCGGGAGTTACAATGAGCAGTTCTTC.

The CDR3 region is CARGTGDSYEQYF. The CDR3 coding sequence is TGCGCCAGGGGGACAGGGGACTCCTACGAGCAGTACTTC. The rearrangement uses TRBV23-1 and TRBJ2-7; 10 bases align to TRBD1. TRBV23-1 is annotated as an ORF whose role is uncertain. There are 13 residues in the CDR3. J lost 0 bases, V lost 9 bases, and 2 bases had no gene match.

J is TRBJ2-7 and V is TRBV6-5, with 15 positions matching TRBD2. This CDR3 has 15 residues. Trimming took 4 bases from V and 6 from J; bases not matched to a gene: 4. Germline V gives CDR1 MNHEY, CDR2 SVGAGI. The DNA for the CDR3 is TGTGCCAGCAGTTCTGGGACTAGCGGGAGGCGCGAGCAGTACTTC. Translated: CASSSGTSGRREQYF.

The chain has TRBV9 and TRBJ1-2; 9 nucleotides align to TRBD1. Per germline, CDR1 SGDLS and CDR2 YYNGEE. The J segment lost 8 bases and the V segment lost 3 bases, leaving 8 bases of the junction unmatched. The CDR3 is 14 amino acids. Written as DNA, the CDR3 is TGTGCCAGCAGCGGGACAGGGGCCCTTGGAGGCTACACCTTC. Its translation: CASSGTGALGGYTF.

The CDR3 DNA follows: TGTGCCATCAGTGAGACGCAGGGTTTCGGAGAAAAACTGTTTTTT. Protein product: CAISETQGFGEKLFF. The chain recombines TRBV10-3 with TRBJ1-4; tentative D call: TRBD1 (5 bases). CDR3 length: 15 amino acids. The germline V gene encodes CDR1 ENHRY and CDR2 SYGVKD. Deletions cut 2 bases from V and 8 bases from J, with 15 bases between.

The chain combines TRBV6-5 with TRBJ2-5; weak D call: TRBD2 (5 bases). Trimming left V 1 base short and J 4 bases short, with 13 bases between. The CDR3 totals 15 residues. Germline V lookup: CDR1 MNHEY, CDR2 SVGAGI. CDR3 nucleotide sequence: TGTGCCAGCAGTTACTGGACTGGGAAAGGAGAGACCCAGTACTTC. Translating gives CASSYWTGKGETQYF.

The chain carries TRBV6-1 and TRBJ1-5, with TRBD1 matching over 7 bases. This CDR3 is built from 15 residues. Trimming removed 4 bases from V and 2 bases from J; junction bases left unmatched: 5. The germline V gene has CDR1 MNHNS and CDR2 SASEGT. The CDR3 DNA is TGTGCCAGCAGTGTAGACAGGGTTGGCAATCAGCCCCAGCATTTT. Translated, it gives CASSVDRVGNQPQHF.

The genes are TRBV10-1 and TRBJ2-1; TRBD2 aligns across 7 bases. The CDR3 is 14 amino acids. V shed 3 bases, J shed 4 bases, and the junction held 3 bases outside the gene matches. The germline V gene encodes CDR1 WNHNN and CDR2 SYGVQD (reference sequence). CDR3 sequence (DNA): TGCGCCAGCAGTGATGAGCGGGAATACAATGAGCAGTTCTTC. It is translated as CASSDEREYNEQFF.

In this sample, this clone turned up a few times. The chain has TRBV5-6 and TRBJ2-5, with 10 nucleotides matching TRBD1. Germline V gene sequence: CDR1 SGHDT, CDR2 YYEEEE. With 4 bases clipped from V and 9 bases from J, the junction kept 3 bases outside the gene matches. The CDR3 covers 12 residues. The CDR3 nucleotides are TGTGCCAGCAGCATTGGGACAGGGGCCCAGTACTTC. It yields the protein CASSIGTGAQYF.

The J gene is TRBJ2-5, the V gene TRBV11-3; tentatively, D is TRBD1 (6 bases). From germline, CDR1 is SGHNT and CDR2 YENEEA. This CDR3 is 12 amino acids long. V shed 4 bases and J shed 9 bases, with 12 bases lying between them. The CDR3 coding sequence is TGTGCCAGCAGCTCGTCGACAGGTCCCCAGTACTTC. Translated, it gives CASSSSTGPQYF.

CDR3 loop: CASSGNRASYNEQFF. Written as DNA, the CDR3 is TGCGCCAGCAGCGGAAACAGGGCCTCCTACAATGAGCAGTTCTTC. The rearrangement links TRBV5-1 to TRBJ2-1, with TRBD1 as a possible D gene (6 bases). Germline CDR1 is SGHRS and CDR2 is YFSETQ. This CDR3 region has 15 residues. Between the trimmed V and J ends, which lost 4 bases and 0 bases, there was a span of 11 bases.